This TCR beta chain was retrieved from a study of CD4 T cells in relation to SARS-CoV-2 and coronaviruses (dated by TCRdb to the early 2020s). At the level of the whole study: In the ViraFEST assay, PBMCs were cultured with antigen for under 12 days, after which TCR beta CDR3s were sequenced to identify antigen-specific clonal expansions. An HIV-1 Nef peptide pool or a no-peptide culture served as the negative reference condition. Using patient-derived lymphoblastoid cell lines, the shared crossreactive spike epitopes were mapped to their HLA restriction. Memory CD4+ T cell crossreactivity between SARS-CoV-2 and common cold coronavirus spike proteins was assessed at the TCR clonotype level in the study. The Adaptive Biotechnologies TCR-sequencing kit was used for samples from a few pre-COVID donors and for the naive versus memory experiments, whereas the other data were Illumina-based. A different TCR-beta assay, based on Illumina, was used to sequence expansion assays from other donors in the study.

The library was built by means of the immunoSEQ multiplex PCR assay. The published analysis was carried out like this. During preprocessing, nonproductive sequences were removed, along with CDR3s that did not begin with C, did not end with F or W, or were shorter than 7 amino acids. The MANAFEST web app identified antigen-specific clonotypes based on expansion compared with the reference and other culture wells. A clone counted as positive if significantly expanded in 2 of 3 replicate wells versus the reference culture at FDR below 0.05. A further requirement for positive clones was significant expansion compared with all other tandem wells, along with an odds ratio above 5. CDR3 homology was measured as pairwise Levenshtein distance, computed with the stringdist R package after trimming three terminal residues from each end. In its TCRdb copy, this immuneACCESS table keeps in-frame sequences only and misses some clones. Where compared with another copy, unresolved V genes explain less than half of these, and the others have no known cause. V and J calls plus clone size are reproduced from that table; the DNA served to infer D and trimming. Here the sample has some 20,000 clones; about 70% occur a single time. The top ten constitute roughly 14% of the sample.

What the research found in general, with its limitations: Since the crossreactivity analysis centred on spike protein, crossreactivity against other viral proteins was not assessed. In about 60% of donors, memory CD4+ clonotypes turned up that crossrecognized SARS-CoV-2 and at least one common cold coronavirus spike. Small numbers of patients and of tested TCRs limited the study. Compared with monoreactive clones, crossreactive clones had significantly weaker SARS-CoV-2-driven expansion, a result consistent with antigenic imprinting. No donor contributed both pre-pandemic and post-infection samples, which limited tracing the source of pre-existing responses.

In regard to this clone: Its antigen is not yet known. There are no base qualities to consult, and no much larger clone falls within one base.

CD4+ T cells from unexposed donors were collected before the COVID-19 pandemic (2011-2018). After less than eleven days of culture, CD4+ T cells were isolated with the EasySep CD4+ T cell isolation kit. As cell number allowed, CD4+ T cells from unexposed donors were tested for reactivity to SARS-CoV-2 S and N and to four common cold coronavirus spike pools. Each well held 1.5 million to 2 million PBMCs cultured in IMDM containing around 5% human AB serum and roughly 10 IU/ml IL-2. Half of the culture medium was replaced with fresh IL-2-containing medium on days 3 and 7. Each peptide culture condition was generally run in triplicate replicate wells. The leukapheresis product for the unexposed donors was obtained through commercial purchase. Ficoll-Paque PLUS gradient centrifugation was used to isolate PBMCs from leukapheresis product or whole blood. The PBMCs went either fresh into the expansion assay or into cryopreservation at -140 degrees C. The QIAamp Micro DNA Kit was used to extract genomic DNA from the CD4+ T cells.

The V end gives up 6 bases and the J end 9 bases, leaving 7 bases in the junction not matched to a gene. Based on the germline V gene (reference sequence), the CDR1 and CDR2 sequences are LNHDA and SQIVND. From cysteine to phenylalanine, the CDR3 is 14 amino acids long. Only the CDR3 DNA is retained, 42 bases long and in frame from the first base. Sequencing was performed on CD4+ T cells from PBMCs, cultured in vitro. This sequence was found in a human donor in good health. The chain links TRBV19 with TRBJ1-6; 8 bases in between match TRBD1. The CDR3 has the sequence CASSPGTGVSPLHF. The DNA sequence is TGTGCCAGTAGCCCCGGGACAGGCGTTTCACCCCTCCACTTT.